This T cell receptor beta chain was sequenced in a study of early T cells in non-severe SARS-CoV-2 infection. A few counts support this clonotype. From germline, CDR1 is KGHDR and CDR2 SFDVKD. The CDR3 covers 13 residues. V lost 10 bases, J lost 5 bases, and 6 bases stayed unmatched. MiXCR was run by TCRdb on the 5' RACE reads, yielding one entry per CDR3 protein. Of roughly 70,000 distinct CDR3 sequences listed, less than 15% are singletons. The gene calls are TRBV24-1 and TRBJ2-5, with 10 positions matching TRBD2. Sequencing was performed on whole blood. This clonotype was sampled from an adult who was a healthcare worker with PCR-confirmed SARS-CoV-2 infection or an uninfected control (not recorded which). For the CDR3, the DNA is TGTGCCACGGCCGGGACTAGCGTCGAGACCCAGTACTTC. Its translation: CATAGTSVETQYF.